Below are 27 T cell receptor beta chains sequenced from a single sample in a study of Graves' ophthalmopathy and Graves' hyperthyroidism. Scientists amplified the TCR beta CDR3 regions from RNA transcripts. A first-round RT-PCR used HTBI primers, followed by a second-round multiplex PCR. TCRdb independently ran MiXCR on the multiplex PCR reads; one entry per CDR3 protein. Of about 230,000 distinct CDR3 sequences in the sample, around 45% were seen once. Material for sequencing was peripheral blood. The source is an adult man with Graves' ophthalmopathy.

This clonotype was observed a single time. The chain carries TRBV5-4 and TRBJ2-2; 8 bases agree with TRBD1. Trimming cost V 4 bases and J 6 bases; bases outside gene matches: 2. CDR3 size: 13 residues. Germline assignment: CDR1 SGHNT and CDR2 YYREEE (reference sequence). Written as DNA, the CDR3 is TGTGCCAGCAGCCCGGGACAGGCCGGGGAGCTGTTTTTT. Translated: CASSPGQAGELFF.

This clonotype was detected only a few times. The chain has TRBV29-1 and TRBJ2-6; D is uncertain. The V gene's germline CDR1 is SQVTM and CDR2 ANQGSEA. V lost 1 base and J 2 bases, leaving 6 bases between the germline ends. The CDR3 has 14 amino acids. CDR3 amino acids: CSVEGGTGANVLTF. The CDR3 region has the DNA TGCAGCGTTGAAGGGGGAACTGGGGCCAACGTCCTGACTTTC.

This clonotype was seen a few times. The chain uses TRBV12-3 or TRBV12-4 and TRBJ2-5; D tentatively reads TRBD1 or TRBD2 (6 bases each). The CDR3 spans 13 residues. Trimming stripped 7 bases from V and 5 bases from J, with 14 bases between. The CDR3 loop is CASKNREVETQYF. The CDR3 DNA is TGTGCCAGCAAGAACAGGGAGGTCGAGACCCAGTACTTC.

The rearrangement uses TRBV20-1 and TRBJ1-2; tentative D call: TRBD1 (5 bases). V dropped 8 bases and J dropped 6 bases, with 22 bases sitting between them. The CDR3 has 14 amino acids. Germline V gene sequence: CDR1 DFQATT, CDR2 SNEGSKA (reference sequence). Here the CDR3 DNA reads TGCAGTACAACGGGGGATTGGGGCGCGGATGGCTACACCTTC. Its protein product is CSTTGDWGADGYTF.

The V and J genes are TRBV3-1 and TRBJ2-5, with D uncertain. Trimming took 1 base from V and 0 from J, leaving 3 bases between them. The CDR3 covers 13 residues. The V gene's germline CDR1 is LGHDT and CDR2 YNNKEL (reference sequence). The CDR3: CASSQVDQETQYF. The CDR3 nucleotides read TGTGCCAGCAGCCAAGTGGACCAAGAGACCCAGTACTTC.

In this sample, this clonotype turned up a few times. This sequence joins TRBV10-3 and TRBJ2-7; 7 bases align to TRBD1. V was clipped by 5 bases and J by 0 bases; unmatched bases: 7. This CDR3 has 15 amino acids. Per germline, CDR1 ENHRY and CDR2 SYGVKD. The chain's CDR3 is CAISTLGTDSYEQYF. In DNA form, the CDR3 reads TGTGCCATCAGTACCCTCGGGACAGACTCCTACGAGCAGTACTTC.

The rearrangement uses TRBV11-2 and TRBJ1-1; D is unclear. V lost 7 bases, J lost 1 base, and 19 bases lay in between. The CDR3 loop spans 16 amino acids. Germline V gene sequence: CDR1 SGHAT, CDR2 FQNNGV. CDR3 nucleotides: TGTGCCAGCAACCTTAAACCCGGACTCCAGAACACTGAAGCTTTCTTT. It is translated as CASNLKPGLQNTEAFF.

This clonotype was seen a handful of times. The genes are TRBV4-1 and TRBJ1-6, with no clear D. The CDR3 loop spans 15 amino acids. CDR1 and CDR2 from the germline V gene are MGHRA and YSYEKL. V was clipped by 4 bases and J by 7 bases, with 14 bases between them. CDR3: CASSPSVAANSPLHF. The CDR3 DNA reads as TGCGCCAGCAGCCCGTCGGTGGCAGCCAATTCACCCCTCCACTTT.

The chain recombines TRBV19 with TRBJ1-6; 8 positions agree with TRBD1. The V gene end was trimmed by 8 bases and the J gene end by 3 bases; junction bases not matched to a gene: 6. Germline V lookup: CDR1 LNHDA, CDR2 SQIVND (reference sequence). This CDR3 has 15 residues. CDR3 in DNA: TGTGCCAGTGGACAGGGCGGTTTCTATAATTCACCCCTCCACTTT. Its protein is CASGQGGFYNSPLHF.

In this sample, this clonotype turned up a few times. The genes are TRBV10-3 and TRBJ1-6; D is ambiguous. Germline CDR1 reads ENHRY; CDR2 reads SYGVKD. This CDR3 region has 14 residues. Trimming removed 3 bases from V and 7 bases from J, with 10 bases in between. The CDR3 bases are TGTGCCATCAGTGACAGACCAGAAAATTCACCCCTCCACTTT. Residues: CAISDRPENSPLHF.

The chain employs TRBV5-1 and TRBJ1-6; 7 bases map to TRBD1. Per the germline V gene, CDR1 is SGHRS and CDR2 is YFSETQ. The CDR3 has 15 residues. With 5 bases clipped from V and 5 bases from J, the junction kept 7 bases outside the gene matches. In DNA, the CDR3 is TGCGCCAGCAGGTCGGGTACAGGGGATAATTCACCCCTCCACTTT. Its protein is CASRSGTGDNSPLHF.

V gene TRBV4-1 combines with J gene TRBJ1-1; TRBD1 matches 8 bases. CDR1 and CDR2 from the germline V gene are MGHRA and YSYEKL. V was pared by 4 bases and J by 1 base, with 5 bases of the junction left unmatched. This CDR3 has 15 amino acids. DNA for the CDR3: TGCGCCAGCAGCCGAGGACAGGGACCGAACACTGAAGCTTTCTTT. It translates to CASSRGQGPNTEAFF.

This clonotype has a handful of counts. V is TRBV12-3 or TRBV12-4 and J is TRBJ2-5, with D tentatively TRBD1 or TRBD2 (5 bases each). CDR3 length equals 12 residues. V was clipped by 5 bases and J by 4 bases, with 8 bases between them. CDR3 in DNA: TGTGCCAGCAGTACCGGGACAGAGACCCAGTACTTC. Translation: CASSTGTETQYF.

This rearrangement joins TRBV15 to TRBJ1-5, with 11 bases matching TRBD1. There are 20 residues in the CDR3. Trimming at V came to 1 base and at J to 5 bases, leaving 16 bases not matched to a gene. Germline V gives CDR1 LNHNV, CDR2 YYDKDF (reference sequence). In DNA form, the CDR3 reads TGTGCCACCAGCAGAGTCGGACAGGGGGCACCAAGTTGGGTGGATCAGCCCCAGCATTTT. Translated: CATSRVGQGAPSWVDQPQHF.

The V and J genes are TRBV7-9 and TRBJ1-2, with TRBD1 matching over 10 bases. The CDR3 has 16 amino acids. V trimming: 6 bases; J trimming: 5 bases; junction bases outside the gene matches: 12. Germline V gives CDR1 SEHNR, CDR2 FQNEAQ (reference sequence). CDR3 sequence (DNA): TGTGCCAGCAGTGGCTCACCGGGACAGGGGTTGTATGGCTACACCTTC. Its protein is CASSGSPGQGLYGYTF.

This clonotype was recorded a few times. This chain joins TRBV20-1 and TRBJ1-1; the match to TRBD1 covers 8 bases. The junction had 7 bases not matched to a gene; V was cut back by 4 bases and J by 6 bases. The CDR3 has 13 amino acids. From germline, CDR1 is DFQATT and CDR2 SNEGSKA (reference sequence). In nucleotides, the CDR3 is TGCAGTGCTACAGGGGGCAGGGAGGCTGAAGCTTTCTTT. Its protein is CSATGGREAEAFF.

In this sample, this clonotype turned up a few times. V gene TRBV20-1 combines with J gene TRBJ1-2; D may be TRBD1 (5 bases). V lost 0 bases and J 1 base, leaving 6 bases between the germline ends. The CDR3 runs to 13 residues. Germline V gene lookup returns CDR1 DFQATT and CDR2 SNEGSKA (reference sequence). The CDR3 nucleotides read TGCAGTGCTAGAGAGACAGTTAACTATGGCTACACCTTC. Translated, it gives CSARETVNYGYTF.

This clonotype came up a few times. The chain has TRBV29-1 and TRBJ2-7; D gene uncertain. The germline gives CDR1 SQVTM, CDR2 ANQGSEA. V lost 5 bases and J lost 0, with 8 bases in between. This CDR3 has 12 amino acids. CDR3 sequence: CSVLKNSYEQYF. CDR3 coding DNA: TGCAGCGTTCTCAAGAACTCCTACGAGCAGTACTTC.

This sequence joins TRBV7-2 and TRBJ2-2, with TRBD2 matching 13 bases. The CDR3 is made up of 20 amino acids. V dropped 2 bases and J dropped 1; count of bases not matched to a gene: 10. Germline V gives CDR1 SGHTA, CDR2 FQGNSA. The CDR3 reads CASSLPGPGTSGMNTGELFF. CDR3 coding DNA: TGTGCCAGCAGCTTACCTGGGCCAGGGACTAGCGGGATGAACACCGGGGAGCTGTTTTTT.

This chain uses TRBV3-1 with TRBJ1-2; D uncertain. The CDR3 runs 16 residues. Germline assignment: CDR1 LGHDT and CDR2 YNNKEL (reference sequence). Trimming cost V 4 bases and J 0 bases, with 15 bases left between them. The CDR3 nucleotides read TGTGCCAGCAGCCGAGGCGGTGAAGCGCCTAACTATGGCTACACCTTC. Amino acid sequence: CASSRGGEAPNYGYTF.

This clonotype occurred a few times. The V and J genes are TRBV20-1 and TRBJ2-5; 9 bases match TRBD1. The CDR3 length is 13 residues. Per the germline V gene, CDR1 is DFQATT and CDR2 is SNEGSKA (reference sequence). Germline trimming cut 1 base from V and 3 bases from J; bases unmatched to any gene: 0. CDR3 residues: CSARGTGEETQYF. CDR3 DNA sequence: TGCAGTGCTAGAGGGACAGGGGAAGAGACCCAGTACTTC.

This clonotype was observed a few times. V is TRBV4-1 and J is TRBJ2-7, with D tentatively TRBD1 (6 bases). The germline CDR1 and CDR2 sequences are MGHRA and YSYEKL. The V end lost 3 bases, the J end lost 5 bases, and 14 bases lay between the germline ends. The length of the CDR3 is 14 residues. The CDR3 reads CASSHTFEGDEQYF. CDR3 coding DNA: TGCGCCAGCAGCCATACGTTTGAGGGGGACGAGCAGTACTTC.

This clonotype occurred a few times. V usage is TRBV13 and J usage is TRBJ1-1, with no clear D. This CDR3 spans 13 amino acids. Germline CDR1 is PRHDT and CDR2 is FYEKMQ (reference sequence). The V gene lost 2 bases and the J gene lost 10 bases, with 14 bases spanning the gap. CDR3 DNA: TGTGCCAGCAGCTTAAGCGGGTCTGATTCAGCTTTCTTT. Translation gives CASSLSGSDSAFF.

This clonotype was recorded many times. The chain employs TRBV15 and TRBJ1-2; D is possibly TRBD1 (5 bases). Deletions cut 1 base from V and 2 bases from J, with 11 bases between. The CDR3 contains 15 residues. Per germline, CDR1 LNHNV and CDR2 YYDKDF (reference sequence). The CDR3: CATSRVAGLNYGYTF. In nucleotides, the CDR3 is TGTGCCACCAGCAGAGTGGCGGGGCTCAACTATGGCTACACCTTC.

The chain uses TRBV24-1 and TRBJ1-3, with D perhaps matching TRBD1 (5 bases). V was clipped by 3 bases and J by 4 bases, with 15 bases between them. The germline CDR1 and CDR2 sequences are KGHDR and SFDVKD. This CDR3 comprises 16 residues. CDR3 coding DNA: TGTGCCACCAGTGATGGGGACCGTGAGGGGGGAAACACCATATATTTT. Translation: CATSDGDREGGNTIYF.

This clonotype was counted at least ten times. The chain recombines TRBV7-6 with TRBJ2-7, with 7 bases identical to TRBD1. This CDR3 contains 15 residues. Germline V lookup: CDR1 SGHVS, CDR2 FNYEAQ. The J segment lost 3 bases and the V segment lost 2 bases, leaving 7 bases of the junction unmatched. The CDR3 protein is CASSLRPGTDYEQYF. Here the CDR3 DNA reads TGTGCCAGCAGCTTACGTCCCGGGACAGACTACGAGCAGTACTTC.

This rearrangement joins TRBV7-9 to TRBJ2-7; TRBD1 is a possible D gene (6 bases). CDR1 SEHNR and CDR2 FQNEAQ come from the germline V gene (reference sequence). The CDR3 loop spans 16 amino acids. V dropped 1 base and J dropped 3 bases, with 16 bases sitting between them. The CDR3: CASSLVVTGEFYEQYF. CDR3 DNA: TGTGCCAGCAGCTTAGTAGTGACAGGAGAGTTCTACGAGCAGTACTTC.